This T cell receptor (beta chain) derives from a study of radiotherapy plus CTLA-4 blockade in lung cancer. About the research overall: An objective response was seen in around a sixth of patients, and disease control in more than 25%.

In chemo-refractory metastatic non-small-cell lung cancer, patients got ipilimumab CTLA-4 blockade together with focal radiation. A note on this clone: Its antigen remains unidentified.

The protocol was immunoSEQ multiplex PCR, while the TCRdb copy is restricted to in-frame clones and leaves out a portion. The table has 40,000 or so clones, 80% to 90% seen once; the top ten hold around a fifth. Broader study findings: Among blood TCR repertoires after radiotherapy plus ipilimumab, tumor-derived clones expanded. Dynamics of early blood T cell clones, together with interferon-beta, were reportedly the best predictors of response.

Germline CDR1 is SNHLY and CDR2 is FYNNEI. This CDR3 contains 15 residues. V lost 3 bases to trimming and J lost 7 bases, with 16 bases between them. The source of this sequence is a human donor with non-small cell lung cancer whose response to radiotherapy plus ipilimumab could not be evaluated. This material consisted of peripheral blood, taken from a patient treated with radiotherapy plus ipilimumab. The chain links TRBV2 to TRBJ1-5; D is undetermined. As DNA, the CDR3 is TGTGCCAGCAGTGACGGGGTTCCTGCCGTCCAGCCCCAGCATTTT. Protein: CASSDGVPAVQPQHF.